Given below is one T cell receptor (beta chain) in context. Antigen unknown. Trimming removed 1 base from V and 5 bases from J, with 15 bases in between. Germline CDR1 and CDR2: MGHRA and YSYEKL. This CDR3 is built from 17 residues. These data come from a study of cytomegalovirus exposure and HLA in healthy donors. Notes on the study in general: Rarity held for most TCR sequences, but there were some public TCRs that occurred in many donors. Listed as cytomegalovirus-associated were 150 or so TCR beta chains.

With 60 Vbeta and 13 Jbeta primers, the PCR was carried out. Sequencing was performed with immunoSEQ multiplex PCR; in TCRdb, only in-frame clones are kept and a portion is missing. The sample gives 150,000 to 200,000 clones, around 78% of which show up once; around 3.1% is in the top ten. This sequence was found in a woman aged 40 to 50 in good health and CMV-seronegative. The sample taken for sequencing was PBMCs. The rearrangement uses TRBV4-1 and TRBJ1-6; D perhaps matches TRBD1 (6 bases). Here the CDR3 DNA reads TGCGCCAGCAGCCAAGTACGGGGGGGGCTCAATAATTCACCCCTCCACTTT. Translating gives CASSQVRGGLNNSPLHF.